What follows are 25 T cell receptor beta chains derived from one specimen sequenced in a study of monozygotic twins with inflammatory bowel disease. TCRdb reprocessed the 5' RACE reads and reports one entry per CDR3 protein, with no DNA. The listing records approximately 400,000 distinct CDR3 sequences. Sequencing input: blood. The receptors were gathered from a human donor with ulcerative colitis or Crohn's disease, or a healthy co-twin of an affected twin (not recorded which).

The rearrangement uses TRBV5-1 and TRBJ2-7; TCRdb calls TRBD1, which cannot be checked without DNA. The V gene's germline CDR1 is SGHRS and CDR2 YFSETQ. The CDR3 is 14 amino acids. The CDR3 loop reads CASNTGQIPYEQYF.

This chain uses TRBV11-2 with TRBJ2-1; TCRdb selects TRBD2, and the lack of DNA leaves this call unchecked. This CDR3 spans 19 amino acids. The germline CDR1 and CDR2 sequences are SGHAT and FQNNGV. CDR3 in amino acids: CASSGLGLAGALSYNEQFF.

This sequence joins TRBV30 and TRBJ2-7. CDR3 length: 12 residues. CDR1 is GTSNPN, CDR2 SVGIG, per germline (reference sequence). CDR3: CAWRHSSYEQYF.

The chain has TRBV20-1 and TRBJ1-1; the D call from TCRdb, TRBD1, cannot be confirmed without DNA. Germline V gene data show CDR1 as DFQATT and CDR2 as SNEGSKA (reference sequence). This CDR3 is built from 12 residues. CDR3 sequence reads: CSASGSYTEAFF.

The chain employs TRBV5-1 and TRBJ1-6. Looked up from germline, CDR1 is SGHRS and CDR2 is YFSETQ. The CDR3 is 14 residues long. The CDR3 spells CASSLDSHSSPLHF. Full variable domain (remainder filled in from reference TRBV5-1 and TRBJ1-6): KAGVTQTPRYLIKTRGQQVTLSCSPISGHRSVSWYQQTPGQGLQFLFEYFSETQRNKGNFPGRFSGRQFSNSRSEMNVSTLELGDSALYLCASSLDSHSSPLHFGNGTRLTVT.

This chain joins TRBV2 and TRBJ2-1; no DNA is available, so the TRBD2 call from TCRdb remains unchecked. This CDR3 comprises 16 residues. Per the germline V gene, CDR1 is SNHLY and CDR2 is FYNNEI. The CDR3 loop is CASRSRTSGYYNEQFF.

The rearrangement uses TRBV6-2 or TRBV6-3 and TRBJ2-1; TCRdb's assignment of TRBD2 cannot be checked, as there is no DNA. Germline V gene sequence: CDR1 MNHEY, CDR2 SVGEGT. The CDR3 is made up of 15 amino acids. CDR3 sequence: CASKRKREGYNEQFF.

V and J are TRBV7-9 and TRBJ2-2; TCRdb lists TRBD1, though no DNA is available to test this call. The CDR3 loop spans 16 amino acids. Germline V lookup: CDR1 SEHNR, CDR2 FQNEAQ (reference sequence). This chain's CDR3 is CASSNSGGAYTGELFF.

The CDR3 here is CASSLASGTGRGEQYF. The chain combines TRBV7-6 with TRBJ2-7; TCRdb calls TRBD1, which cannot be checked without DNA. CDR1 is SGHVS and CDR2 is FNYEAQ in the germline V gene. This CDR3 spans 16 amino acids.

The chain's CDR3 is CAWSVTGGQKYEQYF. This chain connects TRBV30 to TRBJ2-7; TCRdb returns TRBD1, unconfirmable since there is no DNA. Germline V CDR1 and CDR2: GTSNPN, SVGIG (reference sequence). CDR3 length: 15 amino acids. Looking up the rest from reference TRBV30 and TRBJ2-7 gives the full variable domain: SQTIHQWPATLVQPVGSPLSLECTVEGTSNPNLYWYRQAAGRGLQLLFYSVGIGQISSEVPQNLSASRPQDRQFILSSKKLLLSDSGFYLCAWSVTGGQKYEQYFGPGTRLTVT.

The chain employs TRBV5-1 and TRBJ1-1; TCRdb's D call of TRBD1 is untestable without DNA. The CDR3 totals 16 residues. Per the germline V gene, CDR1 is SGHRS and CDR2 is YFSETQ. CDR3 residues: CASSLGQGWQVAEAFF.

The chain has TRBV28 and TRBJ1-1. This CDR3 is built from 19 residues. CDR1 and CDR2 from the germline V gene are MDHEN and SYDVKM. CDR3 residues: CASSLVFLHLGSVGTEAFF.

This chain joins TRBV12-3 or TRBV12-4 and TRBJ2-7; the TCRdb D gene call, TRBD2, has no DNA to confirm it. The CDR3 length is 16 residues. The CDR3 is CASSPLAGGSSYEQYF.

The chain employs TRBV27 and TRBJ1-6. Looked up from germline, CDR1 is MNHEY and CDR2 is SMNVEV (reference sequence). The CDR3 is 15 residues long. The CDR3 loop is CASSLTKPDNSPLHF.

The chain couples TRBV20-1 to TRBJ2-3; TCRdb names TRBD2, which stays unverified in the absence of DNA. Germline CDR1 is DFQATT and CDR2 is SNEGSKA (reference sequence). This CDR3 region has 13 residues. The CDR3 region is CSALRLDHSSQYF.

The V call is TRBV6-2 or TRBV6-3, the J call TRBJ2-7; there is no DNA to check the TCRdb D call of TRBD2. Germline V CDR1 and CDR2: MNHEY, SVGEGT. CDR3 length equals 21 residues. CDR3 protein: CASSRAPPRSPVAGNSYEQYF.

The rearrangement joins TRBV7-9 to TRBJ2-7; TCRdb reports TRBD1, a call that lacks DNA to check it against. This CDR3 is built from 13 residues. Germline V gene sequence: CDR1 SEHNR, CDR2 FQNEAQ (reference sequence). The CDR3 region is CASSLSRGGEQYF.

Here the CDR3 reads CASSKITLASTGELFF. V gene TRBV11-2 combines with J gene TRBJ2-2. The CDR3 has 16 residues. Germline V gene data show CDR1 as SGHAT and CDR2 as FQNNGV.

CDR3 protein: CASSYGVYNTEAFF. This chain links TRBV6-5 with TRBJ1-1. CDR1 and CDR2 (germline): MNHEY, SVGAGI. There are 14 residues in the CDR3.

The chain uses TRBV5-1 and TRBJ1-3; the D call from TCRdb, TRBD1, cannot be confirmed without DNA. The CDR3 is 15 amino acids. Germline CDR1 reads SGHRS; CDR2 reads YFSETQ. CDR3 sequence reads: CASSLAGAAGNTIYF.

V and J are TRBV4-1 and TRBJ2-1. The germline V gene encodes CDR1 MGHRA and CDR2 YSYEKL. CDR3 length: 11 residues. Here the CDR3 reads CASSHHNEQFF.

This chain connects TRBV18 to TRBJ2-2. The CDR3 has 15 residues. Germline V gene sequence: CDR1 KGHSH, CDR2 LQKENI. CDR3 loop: CASSALDQNTGELFF.

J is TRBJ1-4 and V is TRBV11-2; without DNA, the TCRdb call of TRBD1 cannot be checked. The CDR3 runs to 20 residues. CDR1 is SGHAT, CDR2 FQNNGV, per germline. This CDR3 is CASSLVGSGQARHNNEKLFF.

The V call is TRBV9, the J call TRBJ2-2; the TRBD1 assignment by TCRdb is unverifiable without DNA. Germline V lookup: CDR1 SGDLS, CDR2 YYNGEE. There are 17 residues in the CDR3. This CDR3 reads CASRVTWDSANTGELFF.

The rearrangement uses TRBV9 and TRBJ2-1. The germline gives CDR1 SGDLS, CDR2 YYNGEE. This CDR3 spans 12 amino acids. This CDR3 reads CASSIQSDEQFF.